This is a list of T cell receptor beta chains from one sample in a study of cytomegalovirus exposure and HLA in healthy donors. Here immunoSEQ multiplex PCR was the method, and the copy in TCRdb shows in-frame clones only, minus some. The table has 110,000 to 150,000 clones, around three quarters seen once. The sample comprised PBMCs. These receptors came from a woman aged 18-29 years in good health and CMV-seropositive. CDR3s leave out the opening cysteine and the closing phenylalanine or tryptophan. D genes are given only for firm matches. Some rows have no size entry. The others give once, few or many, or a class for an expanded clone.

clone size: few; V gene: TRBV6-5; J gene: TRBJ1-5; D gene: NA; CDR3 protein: ASSPAAGLNQPQH
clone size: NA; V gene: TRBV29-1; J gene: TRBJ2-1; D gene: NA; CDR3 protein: SASSHRASSYNEQF
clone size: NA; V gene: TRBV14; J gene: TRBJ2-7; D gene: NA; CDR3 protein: ASNSPRVAGSSYEQY
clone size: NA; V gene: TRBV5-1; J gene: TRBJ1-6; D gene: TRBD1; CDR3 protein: ASSPGTGDNSPLH
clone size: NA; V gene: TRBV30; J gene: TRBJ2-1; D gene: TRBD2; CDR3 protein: AWSPSGGTSSYNEQF
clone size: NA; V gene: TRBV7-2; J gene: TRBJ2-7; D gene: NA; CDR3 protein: ASSQTRIYEQY
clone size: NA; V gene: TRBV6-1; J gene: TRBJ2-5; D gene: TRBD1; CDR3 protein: ASSADRGETQY
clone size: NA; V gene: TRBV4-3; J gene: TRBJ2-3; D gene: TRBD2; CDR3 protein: ASSSRLSSGGTDTQY
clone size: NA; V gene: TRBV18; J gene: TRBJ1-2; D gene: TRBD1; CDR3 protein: ASSPTGGNGYT
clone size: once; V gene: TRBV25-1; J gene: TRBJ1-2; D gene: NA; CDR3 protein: ASSDRSTFFDGYT
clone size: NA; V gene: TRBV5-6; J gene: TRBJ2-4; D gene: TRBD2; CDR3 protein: ASSLMSGVAKNIQY
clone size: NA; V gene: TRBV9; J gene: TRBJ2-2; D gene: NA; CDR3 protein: ASSPPVRNTGELF
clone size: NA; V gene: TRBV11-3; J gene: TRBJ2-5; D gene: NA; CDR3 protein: ASSRGRGSQETQY
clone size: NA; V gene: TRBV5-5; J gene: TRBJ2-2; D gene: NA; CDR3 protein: ASSPGVTGELF
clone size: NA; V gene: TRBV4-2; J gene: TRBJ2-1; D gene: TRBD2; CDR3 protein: ASSQEPGPLTSGGFDNEQF
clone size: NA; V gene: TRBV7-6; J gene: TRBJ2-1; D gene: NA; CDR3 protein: ASSPRWRNSYNEQF
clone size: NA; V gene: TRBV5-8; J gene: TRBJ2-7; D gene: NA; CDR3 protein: ASSLTGSSYEQY
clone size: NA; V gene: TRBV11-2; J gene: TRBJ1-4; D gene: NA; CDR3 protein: ASSKTSGEVKLF
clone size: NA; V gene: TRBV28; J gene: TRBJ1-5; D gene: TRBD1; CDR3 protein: ASSSITGGKQPQH
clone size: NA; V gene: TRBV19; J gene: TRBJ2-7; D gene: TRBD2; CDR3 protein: ASRSAAGGYEQY
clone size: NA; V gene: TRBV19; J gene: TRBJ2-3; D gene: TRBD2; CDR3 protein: ASSRGGGSTDTQY
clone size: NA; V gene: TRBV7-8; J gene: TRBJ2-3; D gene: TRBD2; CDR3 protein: ASSIGLAADTQY
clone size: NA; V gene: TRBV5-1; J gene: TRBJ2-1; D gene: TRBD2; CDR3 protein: ASSLMSSGVAYNEQF
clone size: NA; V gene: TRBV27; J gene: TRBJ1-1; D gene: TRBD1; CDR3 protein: ASTFDRGNTEAF